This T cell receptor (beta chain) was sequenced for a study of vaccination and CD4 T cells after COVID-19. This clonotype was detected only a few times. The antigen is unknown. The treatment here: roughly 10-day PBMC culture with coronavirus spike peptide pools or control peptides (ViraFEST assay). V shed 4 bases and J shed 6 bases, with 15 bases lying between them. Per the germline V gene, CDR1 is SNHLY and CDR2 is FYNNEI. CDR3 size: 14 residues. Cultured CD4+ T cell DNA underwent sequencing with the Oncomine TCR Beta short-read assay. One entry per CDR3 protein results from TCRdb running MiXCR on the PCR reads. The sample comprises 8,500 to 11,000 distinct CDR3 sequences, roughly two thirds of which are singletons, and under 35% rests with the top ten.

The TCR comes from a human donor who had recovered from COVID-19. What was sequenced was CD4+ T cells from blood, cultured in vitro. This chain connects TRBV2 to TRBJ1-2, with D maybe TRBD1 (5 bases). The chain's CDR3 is CASSGPLTGHGYTF. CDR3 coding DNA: TGTGCCAGCAGTGGCCCGTTAACGGGACATGGCTACACCTTC.